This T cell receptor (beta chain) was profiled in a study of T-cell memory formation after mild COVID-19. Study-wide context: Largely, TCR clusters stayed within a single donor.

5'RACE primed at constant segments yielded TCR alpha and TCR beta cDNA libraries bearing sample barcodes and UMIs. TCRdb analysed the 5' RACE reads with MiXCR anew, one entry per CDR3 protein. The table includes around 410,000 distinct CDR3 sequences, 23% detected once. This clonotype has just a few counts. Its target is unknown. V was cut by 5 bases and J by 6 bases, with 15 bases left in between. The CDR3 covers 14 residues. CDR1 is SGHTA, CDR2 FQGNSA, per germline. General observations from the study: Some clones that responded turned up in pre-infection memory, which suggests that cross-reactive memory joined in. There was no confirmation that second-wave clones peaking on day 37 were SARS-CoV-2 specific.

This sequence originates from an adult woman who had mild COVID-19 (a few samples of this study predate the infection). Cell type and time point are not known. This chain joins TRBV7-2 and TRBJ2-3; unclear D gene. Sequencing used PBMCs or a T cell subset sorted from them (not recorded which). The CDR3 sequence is CASSLRFAGDTQYF. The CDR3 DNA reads TGTGCCAGCAGCCTCCGGTTCGCCGGGGATACGCAGTATTTT.